This T cell receptor (beta chain) was recorded in a study of T cells in Graves' hyperthyroidism and ophthalmopathy. From RNA transcripts, TCR beta CDR3 regions were amplified. The HTBI primer set was used in a first-round RT-PCR of the TCR CDR3. Each CDR3 protein is one row after TCRdb ran MiXCR on the multiplex PCR reads. The sample includes around 600,000 distinct CDR3 sequences, 14% of them seen just once. The germline V gene has CDR1 MNHNS and CDR2 SASEGT. The CDR3 sequence is 16 residues long. V was pared by 6 bases and J by 4 bases, with 8 bases of the junction left unmatched. This clonotype has just a few counts. Diagnosis relied on clinical symptoms, serum thyroxine and TRAb, thyroid ultrasound and orbital computed tomography.

The sequencing sample was made of blood. The chain combines TRBV6-1 with TRBJ2-2; TRBD1 aligns across 10 bases. The receptor comes from a woman aged 18 to 35 with Graves' ophthalmopathy. CDR3 sequence reads: CASSPWTGGTTGELFF. The CDR3 nucleotides are TGTGCCAGCAGCCCGTGGACAGGGGGTACCACCGGGGAGCTGTTTTTT.